The 25 T cell receptor beta chains in this list originate from one sample, sequenced in a study of PD-L1 blockade in urothelial cancer. This table comes from immunoSEQ multiplex PCR, and its TCRdb copy is limited to in-frame clones, with some not included. The profile shows tens of thousands of clones, roughly 79% of them singletons. The time point is: pretreatment peripheral blood. The specimen comprised PBMCs, sampled around atezolizumab (anti-PD-L1) treatment. The receptors derive from a man between 70 and 80 years old with urothelial cancer.

V and J are TRBV9 and TRBJ2-5; a possible D gene is TRBD2 (5 bases). Trimming left V 0 bases short and J 5 bases short, with 8 bases between. CDR1 is SGDLS, CDR2 YYNGEE, per germline. This CDR3 contains 13 residues. DNA for the CDR3: TGTGCCAGCAGCGTAGGGGTAGCGGAGACCCAGTACTTC. This translates into CASSVGVAETQYF.

This clone showed up just a few times. V and J are TRBV11-3 and TRBJ2-7; TRBD1 is a possible D gene (5 bases). The CDR3 runs 15 residues. CDR1 SGHNT and CDR2 YENEEA come from the germline V gene. Between the trimmed V and J ends, which lost 0 bases and 4 bases, there was a span of 13 bases. The CDR3 DNA follows: TGTGCCAGCAGCTTAGATAGGGGCCGATTTTACGAGCAGTACTTC. Translating gives CASSLDRGRFYEQYF.

CDR3 sequence (DNA): TGCGCCAGCAGCTTGACAGGGGGCGGATCTGAAGCTTTCTTT. Translation: CASSLTGGGSEAFF. This chain joins TRBV5-1 and TRBJ1-1; 9 nucleotides match TRBD1. The CDR3 spans 14 residues. The germline V gene has CDR1 SGHRS and CDR2 YFSETQ. V gave up 1 base and J gave up 6 bases; unmatched junction bases: 4.

The chain joins TRBV5-1 to TRBJ2-3, with a weak D call TRBD1 (5 bases). CDR3 length equals 14 residues. V was trimmed by 7 bases and J by 1 base, leaving 13 bases between them. Germline V gene lookup returns CDR1 SGHRS and CDR2 YFSETQ. The CDR3: CASGVLGGTDTQYF. The CDR3 DNA sequence: TGCGCCAGCGGAGTTTTAGGGGGCACAGATACGCAGTATTTT.

The V and J genes are TRBV9 and TRBJ2-1, with D possibly TRBD1 on 6 matching bases. The germline V gene encodes CDR1 SGDLS and CDR2 YYNGEE. V shed 0 bases and J shed 7 bases, with 14 bases lying between them. The length of the CDR3 is 15 residues. In DNA, the CDR3 is TGTGCCAGCAGCGTAGGTGGACAGTCTAGGAATGAGCAGTTCTTC. Encoded protein: CASSVGGQSRNEQFF.

CDR3 loop: CASSEAYPTDTQYF. DNA of the CDR3: TGTGCCAGCAGTGAAGCCTATCCGACAGATACGCAGTATTTT. This chain uses TRBV2 with TRBJ2-3, with D hard to call. This CDR3 comprises 14 residues. V lost 0 bases and J lost 3, with 7 bases in between. Germline CDR1 and CDR2: SNHLY and FYNNEI.

This chain links TRBV6-5 with TRBJ2-1; TRBD1 agrees at 9 bases. The CDR3 is made up of 12 amino acids. Germline CDR1 and CDR2: MNHEY and SVGAGI. The V segment lost 8 bases and the J segment 8 bases; nucleotides outside the gene matches: 4. The CDR3 sequence is CASGQGSDEQFF. CDR3 nucleotides: TGTGCCAGCGGACAGGGGAGCGATGAGCAGTTCTTC.

The chain carries TRBV2 and TRBJ2-1; D perhaps matches TRBD1 (5 bases). Trimming took off 4 bases at V and 0 bases at J, with 13 bases between the two ends. This CDR3 contains 16 residues. The germline CDR1 and CDR2 sequences are SNHLY and FYNNEI. As DNA, the CDR3 is TGTGCCAGCAGTGGGGGCTACATTGCCTCCTACAATGAGCAGTTCTTC. The encoded protein is CASSGGYIASYNEQFF.

This rearrangement joins TRBV9 to TRBJ2-1, with 13 bases identical to TRBD2. V gave up 4 bases and J gave up 9 bases; unmatched junction bases: 10. This CDR3 comprises 16 residues. Germline CDR1 and CDR2: SGDLS and YYNGEE. The CDR3 here is CASSSTGTSGIGEQFF. The CDR3, as DNA: TGTGCCAGCAGCTCAACCGGGACTAGCGGGATCGGTGAGCAGTTCTTC.

The genes are TRBV7-9 and TRBJ1-5; 8 positions agree with TRBD1. CDR3 size: 15 residues. Trimming removed 5 bases from V and 4 bases from J; junction bases left unmatched: 7. The V gene's germline CDR1 is SEHNR and CDR2 FQNEAQ (reference sequence). CDR3 in amino acids: CASSPDRGGNQPQHF. CDR3 nucleotides: TGTGCCAGCAGCCCCGACAGGGGCGGAAATCAGCCCCAGCATTTT.

This chain joins TRBV20-1 and TRBJ1-1, with a possible D match to TRBD1 (6 bases). The CDR3 extends over 10 amino acids. CDR1 is DFQATT, CDR2 SNEGSKA, per germline (reference sequence). V lost 7 bases and J 12 bases, leaving 15 bases between the germline ends. CDR3 nucleotides: TGCAGTGTCGGGGGGCCATCTCCTTTCTTT. Its protein is CSVGGPSPFF.

The table lists this clone with a few counts. The chain uses TRBV6-1 and TRBJ2-7; tentatively, D is TRBD1 (5 bases). From germline, CDR1 is MNHNS and CDR2 SASEGT. CDR3 length: 17 residues. Trimming left V 2 bases short and J 1 base short, with 18 bases between. CDR3 region: CASSETIYLQGSYEQYF. CDR3 bases: TGTGCCAGCAGTGAAACCATATACTTGCAGGGATCCTACGAGCAGTACTTC.

This clone was observed a handful of times. The chain joins TRBV19 to TRBJ2-7, with a tentative D call TRBD2 (6 bases). The CDR3 sequence is 14 residues long. Germline values: CDR1 LNHDA, CDR2 SQIVND (reference sequence). Trimming left V 5 bases short and J 4 bases short, with 15 bases between. CDR3 sequence reads: CASSLGGTTYEQYF. CDR3 in DNA: TGTGCCAGTAGTTTGGGAGGAACTACTTACGAGCAGTACTTC.

The chain uses TRBV5-1 and TRBJ2-1; D is ambiguous. Trimming cost V 1 base and J 5 bases, with 10 bases left between them. From germline, CDR1 is SGHRS and CDR2 YFSETQ. The CDR3 has 14 amino acids. The CDR3 loop reads CASSLLPGDNEQFF. DNA for the CDR3: TGCGCCAGCAGCTTGTTACCCGGAGACAATGAGCAGTTCTTC.

The genes are TRBV7-8 and TRBJ1-1; weak D call: TRBD1 (6 bases). The germline gives CDR1 SGHVS, CDR2 FQNEAQ. There are 15 residues in the CDR3. Trimming took off 8 bases at V and 0 bases at J, with 16 bases between the two ends. The DNA for the CDR3 is TGTGCCAGCTCCCAGGGGTTTACAGTGAACACTGAAGCTTTCTTT. Protein: CASSQGFTVNTEAFF.

The genes are TRBV7-8 and TRBJ2-7, with TRBD2 identical over 10 bases. Germline CDR1 and CDR2: SGHVS and FQNEAQ. CDR3 size: 16 residues. Unmatched junction bases numbered 17, after V lost 7 bases and J lost 8 bases. The DNA for the CDR3 is TGTGCCAGCACCGCGTCTAGCGGGAGTGTCTTCGGGAAGCAGTACTTC. It codes for CASTASSGSVFGKQYF. Together with reference TRBV7-8 and TRBJ2-7, the CDR3 gives the full variable domain: GAGVSQSPRYKVAKRGQDVALRCDPISGHVSLFWYQQALGQGPEFLTYFQNEAQLDKSGLPSDRFFAERPEGSVSTLKIQRTQQEDSAVYLCASTASSGSVFGKQYFGPGTRLTVT.

This clone occurred a few times. The chain links TRBV9 to TRBJ2-7; D unresolved. The CDR3 runs 13 residues. Germline assignment: CDR1 SGDLS and CDR2 YYNGEE. V was clipped by 0 bases and J by 4 bases, with 8 bases between them. The CDR3 DNA reads TGTGCCAGCAGCGTAGCTCCAGAATACGAGCAGTACTTC. Encoded protein: CASSVAPEYEQYF.

The V call is TRBV2, the J call TRBJ2-7; TRBD1 is a possible D gene (5 bases). The V gene lost 6 bases and the J gene lost 2 bases, with 8 bases spanning the gap. Germline assignment: CDR1 SNHLY and CDR2 FYNNEI. CDR3 size: 12 residues. The CDR3 DNA reads as TGTGCCAGCAGGGACACAACCTACGAGCAGTACTTC. It encodes CASRDTTYEQYF.

The CDR3 loop is CASNLLAGDNEQFF. The DNA for the CDR3 is TGTGCCAGCAACTTACTAGCGGGAGACAATGAGCAGTTCTTC. The V and J genes are TRBV2 and TRBJ2-1; TRBD2 matches at 11 bases. This CDR3 comprises 14 residues. The trim removed 7 bases at V and 5 bases at J, leaving 4 bases unmatched. Germline assignment: CDR1 SNHLY and CDR2 FYNNEI. Together with reference TRBV2 and TRBJ2-1, the CDR3 gives the full variable domain: EPEVTQTPSHQVTQMGQEVILRCVPISNHLYFYWYRQILGQKVEFLVSFYNNEISEKSEIFDDQFSVERPDGSNFTLKIRSTKLEDSAMYFCASNLLAGDNEQFFGPGTRLTVL.

The genes are TRBV6-1 and TRBJ2-5; a possible D gene is TRBD2 (6 bases). The germline gives CDR1 MNHNS, CDR2 SASEGT. Trimming cost V 1 base and J 4 bases, with 13 bases left between them. CDR3 length equals 15 residues. CDR3 sequence reads: CASSEGLVGGETQYF. CDR3 nucleotide sequence: TGTGCCAGCAGTGAAGGACTAGTAGGTGGAGAGACCCAGTACTTC.

This clone was seen just once. The J gene is TRBJ1-1, the V gene TRBV5-1; 9 positions agree with TRBD1. This CDR3 has 14 residues. Germline CDR1 and CDR2: SGHRS and YFSETQ. The junction had 2 bases not matched to a gene; V was cut back by 2 bases and J by 3 bases. In DNA, the CDR3 is TGCGCCAGCAGCTTACAGGGGGCGGACACTGAAGCTTTCTTT. Protein: CASSLQGADTEAFF.

The V gene is TRBV19, the J gene TRBJ2-1, with D possibly being TRBD1 (6 bases). Trimming shortened V by 9 bases and J by 5 bases, and 8 bases separated the two germline ends. The CDR3 contains 11 residues. Germline CDR1 is LNHDA and CDR2 is SQIVND (reference sequence). As DNA, the CDR3 is TGTGCCAGAACAGGGAACAATGAGCAGTTCTTC. Its protein product is CARTGNNEQFF.

The rearrangement uses TRBV5-4 and TRBJ2-3; 10 bases are a match to TRBD2. This CDR3 region has 15 residues. Trimming cost V 3 bases and J 6 bases; bases outside gene matches: 7. The germline V gene encodes CDR1 SGHNT and CDR2 YYREEE (reference sequence). CDR3 amino acids: CASSSSSGSRDTQYF. DNA for the CDR3: TGTGCCAGCAGCTCATCTAGCGGGAGTCGTGATACGCAGTATTTT.

J is TRBJ2-7 and V is TRBV2; TRBD1 agrees at 7 bases. The trim removed 7 bases at V and 3 bases at J, leaving 9 bases unmatched. Germline V gene sequence: CDR1 SNHLY, CDR2 FYNNEI. The CDR3 loop spans 14 amino acids. In DNA form, the CDR3 reads TGTGCCAGCAACACAGGGGCCGGAGTCTACGAGCAGTACTTC. Residues: CASNTGAGVYEQYF.

V and J are TRBV7-8 and TRBJ2-7; weak D call: TRBD1 (5 bases). This CDR3 has 14 residues. Trimming cost V 2 bases and J 3 bases, with 11 bases left between them. Per germline, CDR1 SGHVS and CDR2 FQNEAQ. This chain's CDR3 is CASSLRQLGYEQYF. In DNA form, the CDR3 reads TGTGCCAGCAGCTTAAGACAGCTCGGCTACGAGCAGTACTTC.